What follows are 8 T cell receptor beta chains derived from one specimen sequenced in a study of blood T cells in healthy people across ages (dated by TCRdb to about 2015). Library preparation employed 5' RACE. This sample was sequenced with an Illumina HiSeq 2500. A second PCR of about 7 to 12 cycles was performed with a sample-barcoded 5' primer and a J-beta primer mix. In-frame beta chains were kept once TCRdb had trimmed the public reads at Q25 with fastp and called clones with MiXCR. Every distinct CDR3 protein forms one entry, paired with its most common genes and DNA. This sample lists 1 million or so distinct CDR3 sequences; under 30% were detected once. The ten largest clones capture approximately 0.75% of the sample. The same specimen was also included in a second study, on T cells of mothers and their children.

Sequences were obtained from blood. The receptors shown here come from a girl aged 2 to 10 in good health.

To note about this clonotype: At one of its ends the junction is not consistent with the germline gene, which may arise from a read error. The CDR3 DNA is TGCAGCGCAACGGCAAGGGACAGGGTGTCCTACGGGCAGTACTTC. This codes for CSATARDRVSYGQYF. This rearrangement joins TRBV29-1 to TRBJ2-7; 9 nucleotides agree with TRBD1. The CDR3 loop spans 15 amino acids. In germline, CDR1 is SQVTM, CDR2 ANQGSEA.

This clonotype was picked up a small number of times. J is TRBJ1-3 and V is TRBV5-1; no reliable D call. Per germline, CDR1 SGHRS and CDR2 YFSETQ. V dropped 0 bases and J dropped 0 bases, with 10 bases sitting between them. The CDR3 consists of 16 residues. CDR3 sequence (DNA): TGCGCCAGCAGCTTGGAGGGAGTAAACTCTGGAAACACCATATATTTT. Residues: CASSLEGVNSGNTIYF.

The V call is TRBV7-2, the J call TRBJ2-5; TRBD1 agrees at 8 bases. The DNA end favors TRBJ2-7, so the J call may be wrong. Germline assignment: CDR1 SGHTA and CDR2 FQGNSA. The length of the CDR3 is 16 residues. Here the CDR3 reads CASSLATTGGHYEQYF. CDR3 DNA: TGTGCCAGCAGCTTAGCGACTACAGGGGGTCACTACGAGCAGTACTTC.

In the case of this clonotype: In this CDR3 the conserved last residue, phenylalanine or tryptophan, is missing, so a read error is likely. No DNA is shown, since the ends of the CDR3 on it are uncertain; the CDR3 is the one TCRdb lists. V is TRBV6-1 and J is TRBJ2-5; TRBD1 was called by the table and not checked on the DNA. Germline assignment: CDR1 MNHNS and CDR2 SASEGT. The CDR3 spans 15 residues, counting both ends. Here the CDR3 reads CASSERTSQQGDAGV.

This clonotype was detected a few times. The V call is TRBV28, the J call TRBJ2-7; 7 bases map to TRBD1. Per the germline V gene, CDR1 is MDHEN and CDR2 is SYDVKM. V dropped 11 bases and J dropped 4; count of bases not matched to a gene: 11. The length of the CDR3 is 13 residues. The chain's CDR3 is CAVRDSKQYEQYF. CDR3 coding DNA: TGTGCCGTTCGGGACAGCAAGCAATACGAGCAGTACTTC.

This clonotype was found a few times. This sequence joins TRBV5-6 and TRBJ1-2; a possible D gene is TRBD1 (5 bases). The germline V gene has CDR1 SGHDT and CDR2 YYEEEE. V was trimmed by 2 bases and J by 6 bases, leaving 14 bases between them. This CDR3 is built from 14 residues. CDR3 in amino acids: CASSFPRESDGYTF. The CDR3 DNA follows: TGTGCCAGCAGCTTTCCCAGGGAATCGGATGGCTACACCTTC. Drawing the rest from reference TRBV5-6 and TRBJ1-2, the complete variable domain is DAGVTQSPTHLIKTRGQQVTLRCSPKSGHDTVSWYQQALGQGPQFIFQYYEEEERQRGNFPDRFSGHQFPNYSSELNVNALLLGDSALYLCASSFPRESDGYTFGSGTRLTVV.

V and J are TRBV28 and TRBJ2-7; 9 positions match TRBD2. Germline values: CDR1 MDHEN, CDR2 SYDVKM. This CDR3 spans 16 amino acids. Trimming cost V 1 base and J 4 bases; bases outside gene matches: 8. The DNA for the CDR3 is TGTGCCAGCAGTTTATCCCCTAGCGGGAAGCTATACGAGCAGTACTTC. Translation: CASSLSPSGKLYEQYF.

The table lists this clonotype with a few counts. The chain combines TRBV7-3 with TRBJ2-5; tentative D call: TRBD2 (5 bases). Gene TRBJ2-1 matches the end of the DNA better, so the J call may be wrong. Germline values: CDR1 SGHTA, CDR2 FQGTGA. This CDR3 region has 15 residues. The CDR3 loop reads CASSLTLASYNEQFF. The CDR3 DNA follows: TGTGCCAGCAGCTTAACCCTAGCTAGCTACAATGAGCAGTTCTTC.